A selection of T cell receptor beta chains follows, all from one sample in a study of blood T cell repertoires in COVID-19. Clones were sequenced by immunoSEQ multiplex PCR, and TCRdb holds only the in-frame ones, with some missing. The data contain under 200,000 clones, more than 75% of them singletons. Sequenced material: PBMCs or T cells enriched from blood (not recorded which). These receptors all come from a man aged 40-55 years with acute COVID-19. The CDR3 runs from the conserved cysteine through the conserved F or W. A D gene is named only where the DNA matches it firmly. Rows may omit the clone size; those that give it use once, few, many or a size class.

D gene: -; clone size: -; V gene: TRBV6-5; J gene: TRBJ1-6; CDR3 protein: CASRSPGTSNSPLHF; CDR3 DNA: TGTGCCAGCAGATCCCCGGGGACATCGAATTCACCCCTCCACTTT
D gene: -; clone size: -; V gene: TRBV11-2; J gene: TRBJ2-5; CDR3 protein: CATRGVDETQYF; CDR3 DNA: TGTGCCACCCGGGGAGTTGACGAGACCCAGTACTTC
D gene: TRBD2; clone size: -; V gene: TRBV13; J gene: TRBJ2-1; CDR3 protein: CASSFLAGVGNEQFF; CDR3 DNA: TGTGCCAGCAGCTTCCTAGCGGGAGTTGGCAATGAGCAGTTCTTC
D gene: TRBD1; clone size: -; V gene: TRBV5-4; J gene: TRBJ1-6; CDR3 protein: CASSFPDRVDSPLHF; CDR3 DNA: TGTGCCAGCAGCTTCCCCGACAGGGTAGATTCACCCCTCCACTTT
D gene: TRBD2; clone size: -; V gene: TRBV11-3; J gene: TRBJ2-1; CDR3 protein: CASSLVAGEGLNEQFF; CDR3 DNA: TGTGCCAGCAGCTTAGTGGCGGGAGAAGGACTCAATGAGCAGTTCTTC
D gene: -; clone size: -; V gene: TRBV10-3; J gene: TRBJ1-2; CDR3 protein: CAAKQGSNYGYTF; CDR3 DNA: TGTGCCGCCAAGCAGGGATCTAACTATGGCTACACCTTC
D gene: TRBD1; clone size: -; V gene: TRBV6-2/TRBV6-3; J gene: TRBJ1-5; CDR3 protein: CASSYWGSGGQPQHF; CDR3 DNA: TGTGCCAGCAGTTACTGGGGGTCAGGGGGTCAGCCCCAGCATTTT
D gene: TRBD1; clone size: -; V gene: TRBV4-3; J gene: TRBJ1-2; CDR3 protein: CASRGDRDYGYTF; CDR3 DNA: TGCGCCAGCAGGGGGGACAGAGACTATGGCTACACCTTC
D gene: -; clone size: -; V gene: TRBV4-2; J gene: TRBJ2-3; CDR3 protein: CASSQDRTLSDTQYF; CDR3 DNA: TGTGCCAGCAGCCAAGATAGGACTCTTTCAGATACGCAGTATTTT
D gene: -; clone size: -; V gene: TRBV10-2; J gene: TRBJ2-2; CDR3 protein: CASMAGNPGELFF; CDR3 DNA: TGCGCCAGCATGGCGGGAAATCCCGGGGAGCTGTTTTTT
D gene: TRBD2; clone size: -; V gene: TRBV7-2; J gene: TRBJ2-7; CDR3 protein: CASNLAGGPYEQYF; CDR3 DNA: TGTGCCAGCAACCTAGCGGGAGGGCCGTACGAGCAGTACTTC
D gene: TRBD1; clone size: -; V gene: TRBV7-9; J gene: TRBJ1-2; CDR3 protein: CASSRERDRATF; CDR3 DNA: TGTGCCAGCAGCCGTGAGCGGGACAGGGCCACCTTC
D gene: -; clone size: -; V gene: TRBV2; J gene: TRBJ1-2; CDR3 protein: CASSRDKDRYGYTF; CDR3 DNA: TGTGCCAGCAGCCGGGACAAAGACCGCTATGGCTACACCTTC
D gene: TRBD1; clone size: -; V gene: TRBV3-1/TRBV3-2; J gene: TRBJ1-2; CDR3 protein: CASSPTGGVDGYTF; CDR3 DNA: TGTGCCAGCAGCCCGACAGGGGGCGTGGATGGCTACACCTTC
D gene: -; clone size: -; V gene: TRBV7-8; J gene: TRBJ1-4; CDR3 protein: CASSRSVSTNEKLFF; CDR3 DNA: TGTGCCAGCAGCCGAAGCGTGTCAACTAATGAAAAACTGTTTTTT
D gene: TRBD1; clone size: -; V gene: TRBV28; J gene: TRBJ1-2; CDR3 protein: CASSLLTGHYGYTF; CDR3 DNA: TGTGCCAGCAGTTTATTGACAGGGCACTATGGCTACACCTTC
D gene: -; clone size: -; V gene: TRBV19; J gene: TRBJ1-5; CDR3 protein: CASREGGNQPQHF; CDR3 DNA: TGTGCCTCCAGGGAGGGGGGCAATCAGCCCCAGCATTTT
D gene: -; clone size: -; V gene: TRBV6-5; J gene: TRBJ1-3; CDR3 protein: CASRKYGSGNTIYF; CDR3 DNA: TGTGCCAGCAGGAAATATGGGAGCGGAAACACCATATATTTT
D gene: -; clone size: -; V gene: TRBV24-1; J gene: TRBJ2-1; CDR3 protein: CATNSGTSYNEQFF; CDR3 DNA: TGTGCCACCAATTCCGGGACTTCCTACAATGAGCAGTTCTTC
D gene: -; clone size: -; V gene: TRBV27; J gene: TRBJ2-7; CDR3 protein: CASRLIGSTYEQYF; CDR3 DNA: TGTGCCAGCAGACTAATTGGTTCAACCTACGAGCAGTACTTC
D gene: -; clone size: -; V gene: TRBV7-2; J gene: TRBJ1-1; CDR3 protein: CASSLAGLEYEAFF; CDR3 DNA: TGTGCCAGCAGCTTAGCCGGGTTGGAATATGAAGCTTTCTTT
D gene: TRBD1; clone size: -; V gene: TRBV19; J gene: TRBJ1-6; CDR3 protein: CASSSRDRLIDSPLHF; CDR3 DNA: TGTGCCAGTAGTTCCCGGGACAGGCTAATTGATTCACCCCTCCACTTT
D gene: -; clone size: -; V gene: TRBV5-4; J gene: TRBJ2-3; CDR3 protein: CAIPTGASSTDTQYF; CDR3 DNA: TGTGCCATCCCTACAGGCGCCTCTAGCACAGATACGCAGTATTTT
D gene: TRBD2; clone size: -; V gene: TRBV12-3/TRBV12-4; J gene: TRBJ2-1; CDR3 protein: CASTTSGRDEQFF; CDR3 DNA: TGTGCCAGCACCACTAGCGGGAGAGATGAGCAGTTCTTC
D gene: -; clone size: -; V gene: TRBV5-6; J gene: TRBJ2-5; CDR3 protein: CASSLGQQETQYF; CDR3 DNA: TGTGCCAGCAGCTTGGGACAGCAAGAGACCCAGTACTTC
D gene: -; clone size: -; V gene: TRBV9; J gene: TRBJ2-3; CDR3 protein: CASSFRGRTDTQYF; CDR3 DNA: TGTGCCAGCAGCTTCAGGGGTCGGACAGATACGCAGTATTTT
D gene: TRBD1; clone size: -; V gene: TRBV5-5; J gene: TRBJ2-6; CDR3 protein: CASSQDRVFGANVLTF; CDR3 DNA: TGTGCCAGCAGCCAGGACAGGGTTTTTGGGGCCAACGTCCTGACTTTC
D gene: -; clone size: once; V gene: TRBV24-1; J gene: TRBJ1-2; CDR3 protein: CATSDRDGGGYTF; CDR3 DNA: TGTGCCACCAGTGACCGGGACGGGGGTGGCTACACCTTC
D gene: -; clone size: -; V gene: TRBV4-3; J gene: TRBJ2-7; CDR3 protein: CASSQGRGPYEQYF; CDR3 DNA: TGCGCCAGCAGCCAGGGCAGGGGCCCCTACGAGCAGTACTTC
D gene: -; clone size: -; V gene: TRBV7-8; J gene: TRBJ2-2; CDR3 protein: CASRPPRGNILPGELFF; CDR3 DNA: TGTGCCAGCAGACCCCCCCGGGGGAACATCCTCCCCGGGGAGCTGTTTTTT
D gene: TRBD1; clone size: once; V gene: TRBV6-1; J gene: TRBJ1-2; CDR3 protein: CASSEALDRGDYGYTF; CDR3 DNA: TGTGCCAGCAGTGAAGCTCTCGACAGGGGGGACTATGGCTACACCTTC
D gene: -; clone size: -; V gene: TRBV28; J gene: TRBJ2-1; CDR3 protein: CALGGRGYNEQFF; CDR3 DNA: TGTGCCCTCGGGGGGCGGGGATACAATGAGCAGTTCTTC
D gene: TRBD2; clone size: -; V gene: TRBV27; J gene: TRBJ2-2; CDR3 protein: CASRISGRVSGELFF; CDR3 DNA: TGTGCCAGCAGGATTAGCGGGAGAGTAAGCGGGGAGCTGTTTTTT
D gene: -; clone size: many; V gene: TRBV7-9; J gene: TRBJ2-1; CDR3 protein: CASSPPFRTNSYNEQFF; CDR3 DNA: TGTGCCAGCAGCCCCCCGTTCCGGACTAACTCCTACAATGAGCAGTTCTTC
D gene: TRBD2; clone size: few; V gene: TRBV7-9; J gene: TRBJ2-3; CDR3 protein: CASSLAIYSSGSRPDTQYF; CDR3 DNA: TGTGCCAGCAGCTTAGCGATTTACTCCAGCGGGAGTCGCCCAGATACGCAGTATTTT
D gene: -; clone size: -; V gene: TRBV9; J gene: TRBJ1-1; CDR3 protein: CASSLGTGNTEAFF; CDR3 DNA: TGTGCCAGCAGCCTAGGGACGGGAAACACTGAAGCTTTCTTT
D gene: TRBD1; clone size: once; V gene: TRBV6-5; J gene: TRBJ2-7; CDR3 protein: CASSFLTGGYEQYF; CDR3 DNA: TGTGCCAGCAGTTTTTTAACAGGGGGCTACGAGCAGTACTTC
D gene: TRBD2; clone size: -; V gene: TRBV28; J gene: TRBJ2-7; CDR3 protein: CASRRSSGQSYEQYF; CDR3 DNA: TGTGCCAGCCGCCGTTCTAGCGGGCAATCCTACGAGCAGTACTTC
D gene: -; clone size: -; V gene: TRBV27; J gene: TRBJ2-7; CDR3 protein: CASSLMGQGQYF; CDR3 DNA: TGTGCCAGCAGTTTAATGGGCCAAGGGCAGTACTTC
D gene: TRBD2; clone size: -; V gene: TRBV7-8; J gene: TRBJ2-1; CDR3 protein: CASSLDRILAGEQFF; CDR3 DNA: TGTGCCAGCAGCCTCGACAGAATACTAGCGGGTGAGCAGTTCTTC
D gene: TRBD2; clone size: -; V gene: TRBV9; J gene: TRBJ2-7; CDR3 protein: CASSGLAGLGEQYF; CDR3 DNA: TGTGCCAGCAGCGGACTAGCGGGTCTCGGCGAGCAGTACTTC
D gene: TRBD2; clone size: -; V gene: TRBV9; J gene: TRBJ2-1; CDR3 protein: CASSVALAGENQLQFF; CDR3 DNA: TGTGCCAGCAGCGTAGCACTAGCGGGCGAAAACCAGCTCCAGTTCTTC
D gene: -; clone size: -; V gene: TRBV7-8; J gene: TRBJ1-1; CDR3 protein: CASSLSRNTEAFF; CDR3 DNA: TGTGCCAGCAGCTTGTCGCGTAACACTGAAGCTTTCTTT
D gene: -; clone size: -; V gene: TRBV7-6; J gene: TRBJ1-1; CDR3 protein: CASSLGEANEAFF; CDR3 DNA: TGTGCCAGCAGCTTAGGCGAAGCGAATGAAGCTTTCTTT
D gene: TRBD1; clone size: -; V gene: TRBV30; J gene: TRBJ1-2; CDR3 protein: CAWSRTGLYGGYGYTF; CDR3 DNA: TGTGCCTGGAGTCGGACAGGATTGTATGGGGGGTATGGCTACACCTTC
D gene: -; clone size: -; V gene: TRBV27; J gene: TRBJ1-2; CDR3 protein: CASSLQGNYGYTF; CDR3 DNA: TGTGCCAGCAGTTTACAGGGTAACTATGGCTACACCTTC
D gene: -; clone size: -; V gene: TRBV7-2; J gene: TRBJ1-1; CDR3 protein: CASSYNTNTEAFF; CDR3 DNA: TGTGCCAGCAGCTACAACACAAACACTGAAGCTTTCTTT
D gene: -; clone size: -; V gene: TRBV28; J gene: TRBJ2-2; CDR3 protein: CATNRNDYTGELFF; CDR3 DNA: TGTGCCACCAACAGGAACGACTACACCGGGGAGCTGTTTTTT
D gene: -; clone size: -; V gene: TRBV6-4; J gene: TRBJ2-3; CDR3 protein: CASSVVGGTDTQYF; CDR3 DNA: TGTGCCAGCAGTGTTGTCGGGGGCACAGATACGCAGTATTTT
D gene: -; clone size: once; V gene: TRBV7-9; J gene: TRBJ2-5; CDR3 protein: CASSSGTIITQYF; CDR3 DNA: TGTGCCAGCAGTTCCGGGACAATCATAACCCAGTACTTC
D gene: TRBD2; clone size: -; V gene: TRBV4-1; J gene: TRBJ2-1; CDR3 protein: CASSQSSGPTDEQFF; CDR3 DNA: TGCGCCAGCAGCCAATCTAGCGGCCCTACAGATGAGCAGTTCTTC